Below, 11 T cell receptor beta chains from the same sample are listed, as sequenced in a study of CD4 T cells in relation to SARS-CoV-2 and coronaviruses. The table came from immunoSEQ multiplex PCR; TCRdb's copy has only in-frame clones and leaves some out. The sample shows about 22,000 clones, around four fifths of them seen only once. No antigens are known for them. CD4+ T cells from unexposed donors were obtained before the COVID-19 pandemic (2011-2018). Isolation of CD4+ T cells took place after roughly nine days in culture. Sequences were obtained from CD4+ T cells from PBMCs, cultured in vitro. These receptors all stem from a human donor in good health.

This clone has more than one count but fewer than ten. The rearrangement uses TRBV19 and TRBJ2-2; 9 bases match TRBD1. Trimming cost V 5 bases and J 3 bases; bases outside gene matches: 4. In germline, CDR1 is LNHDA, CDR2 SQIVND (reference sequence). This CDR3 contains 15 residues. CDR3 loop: CASSYRDRDTGELFF. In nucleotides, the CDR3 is TGTGCCAGTAGTTACCGGGACAGGGACACCGGGGAGCTGTTTTTT.

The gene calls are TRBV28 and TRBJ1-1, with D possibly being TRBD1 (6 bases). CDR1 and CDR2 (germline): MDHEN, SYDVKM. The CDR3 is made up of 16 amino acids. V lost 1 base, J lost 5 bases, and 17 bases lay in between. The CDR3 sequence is CASSLLSGGVGTEAFF. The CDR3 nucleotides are TGTGCCAGCAGTTTATTATCTGGGGGCGTCGGTACTGAAGCTTTCTTT.

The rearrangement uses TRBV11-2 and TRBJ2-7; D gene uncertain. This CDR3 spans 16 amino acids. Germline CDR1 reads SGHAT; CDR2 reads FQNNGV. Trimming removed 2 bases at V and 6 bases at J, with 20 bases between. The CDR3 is CASSLLPPQVGSEQYF. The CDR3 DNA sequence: TGTGCCAGCAGCTTACTGCCCCCCCAAGTGGGCTCCGAGCAGTACTTC.

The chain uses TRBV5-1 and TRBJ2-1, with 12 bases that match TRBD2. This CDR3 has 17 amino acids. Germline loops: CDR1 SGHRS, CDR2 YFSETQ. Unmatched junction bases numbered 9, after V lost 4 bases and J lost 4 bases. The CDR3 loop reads CASSAPLAGGPYNEQFF. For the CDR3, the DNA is TGCGCCAGCAGCGCACCGCTAGCGGGAGGGCCGTACAATGAGCAGTTCTTC.

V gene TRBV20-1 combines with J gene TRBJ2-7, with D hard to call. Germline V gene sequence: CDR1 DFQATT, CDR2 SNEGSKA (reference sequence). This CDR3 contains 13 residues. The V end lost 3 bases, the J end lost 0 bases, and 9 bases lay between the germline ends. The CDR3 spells CSASNGPSYEQYF. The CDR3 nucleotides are TGCAGTGCTAGTAACGGACCCTCCTACGAGCAGTACTTC.

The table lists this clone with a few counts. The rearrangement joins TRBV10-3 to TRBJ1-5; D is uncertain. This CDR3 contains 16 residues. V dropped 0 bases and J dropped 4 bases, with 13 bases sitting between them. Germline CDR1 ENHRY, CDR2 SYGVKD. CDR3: CAISESNAGTNQPQHF. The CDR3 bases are TGTGCCATCAGTGAGTCGAACGCAGGTACTAATCAGCCCCAGCATTTT.

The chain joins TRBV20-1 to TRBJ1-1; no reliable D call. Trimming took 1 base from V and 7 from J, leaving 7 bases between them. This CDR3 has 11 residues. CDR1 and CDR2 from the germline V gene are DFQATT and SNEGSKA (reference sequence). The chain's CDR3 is CSARVTVEAFF. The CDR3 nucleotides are TGCAGTGCTAGAGTGACGGTTGAAGCTTTCTTT.

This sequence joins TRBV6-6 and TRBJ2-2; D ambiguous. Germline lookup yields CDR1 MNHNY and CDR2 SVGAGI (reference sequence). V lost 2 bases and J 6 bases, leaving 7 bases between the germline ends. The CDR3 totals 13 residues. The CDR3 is CASSYAGSGELFF. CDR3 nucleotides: TGTGCCAGCAGTTACGCTGGGTCCGGGGAGCTGTTTTTT.

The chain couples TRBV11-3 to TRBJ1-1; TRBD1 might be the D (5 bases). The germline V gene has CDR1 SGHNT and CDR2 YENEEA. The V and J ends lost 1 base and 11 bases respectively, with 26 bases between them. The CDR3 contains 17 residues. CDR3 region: CASSLGRGRGTNEVAFF. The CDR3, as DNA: TGTGCCAGCAGCTTAGGTCGGGGCCGGGGGACCAACGAGGTGGCTTTCTTT.

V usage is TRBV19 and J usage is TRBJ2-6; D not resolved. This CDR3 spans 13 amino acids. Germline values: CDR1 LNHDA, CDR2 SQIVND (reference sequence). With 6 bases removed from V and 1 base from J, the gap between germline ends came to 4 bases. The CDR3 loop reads CASSQSGANVLTF. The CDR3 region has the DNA TGTGCCAGTAGCCAGTCTGGGGCCAACGTCCTGACTTTC. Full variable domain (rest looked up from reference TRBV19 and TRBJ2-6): DGGITQSPKYLFRKEGQNVTLSCEQNLNHDAMYWYRQDPGQGLRLIYYSQIVNDFQKGDIAEGYSVSREKKESFPLTVTSAQKNPTAFYLCASSQSGANVLTFGAGSRLTVL.

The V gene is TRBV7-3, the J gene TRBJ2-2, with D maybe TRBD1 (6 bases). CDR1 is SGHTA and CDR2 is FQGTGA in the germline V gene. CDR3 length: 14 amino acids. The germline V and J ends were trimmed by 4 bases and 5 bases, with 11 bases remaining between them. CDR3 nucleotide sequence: TGTGCCAGCAGCTCCTACGGACAGACCGGGGAGCTGTTTTTT. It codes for CASSSYGQTGELFF.